A selection of T cell receptor beta chains follows, all from one sample in a study of cytomegalovirus exposure and HLA in healthy donors. Libraries were prepared by immunoSEQ multiplex PCR; TCRdb keeps only in-frame clonotypes and omits some of them. The sample shows 150,000 to 200,000 clones, about three quarters of them seen only once. The sequencing sample was made of PBMCs. The receptors shown here come from a woman in her fifties or sixties in good health and CMV-seropositive. The CDR3 runs from the conserved cysteine through the conserved F or W. The D gene is left open where the match is weak. Clone size is stated in some rows and not others, as once, few, many or a class when expanded.

D,size,V,J,CDR3,DNA
TRBD2,NA,TRBV5-6,TRBJ2-5,CASSLRLAGVPRRETQYF,TGTGCCAGCAGCTTGCGACTAGCGGGAGTACCGCGGCGAGAGACCCAGTACTTC
NA,NA,TRBV29-1,TRBJ2-5,CSVPLRGGETQYF,TGCAGCGTCCCACTCAGGGGTGGGGAGACCCAGTACTTC
NA,NA,TRBV2,TRBJ2-4,CATQAAGEGKNIQYF,TGTGCCACCCAAGCTGCAGGGGAAGGCAAAAACATTCAGTACTTC
NA,NA,TRBV28,TRBJ2-5,CASSPRLGGQETQYF,TGTGCCAGCAGTCCCCGCCTGGGGGGCCAAGAGACCCAGTACTTC
NA,NA,TRBV11-2,TRBJ1-4,CASSLEQGSNEKLFF,TGTGCCAGCAGCTTAGAACAGGGCTCTAATGAAAAACTGTTTTTT
NA,NA,TRBV15,TRBJ2-1,CATSREVDSYNEQFF,TGTGCCACCAGCAGAGAGGTGGACAGCTACAATGAGCAGTTCTTC
TRBD1,once,TRBV18,TRBJ2-2,CASSPQDRDTGELFF,TGTGCCAGCTCACCCCAGGACAGGGACACCGGGGAGCTGTTTTTT
NA,NA,TRBV2,TRBJ1-1,CASSNRDPTEAFF,TGTGCCTCATCGAACAGGGATCCGACTGAAGCTTTCTTT
NA,few,TRBV28,TRBJ1-2,CASSLSGTPYGYTF,TGTGCCAGCAGTTTATCTGGTACTCCCTATGGCTACACCTTC
NA,NA,TRBV5-1,TRBJ2-7,CASSLSAGRTYEQYF,TGCGCCAGCAGCTTGTCGGCGGGGAGAACCTACGAGCAGTACTTC
NA,once,TRBV6-1,TRBJ2-1,CASSTSGGTYNEQFF,TGTGCCAGCAGCACCTCAGGGGGGACCTACAATGAGCAGTTCTTC
TRBD1,NA,TRBV6-1,TRBJ2-3,CASSEPQGAGTDTQYF,TGTGCCAGCAGTGAGCCACAGGGGGCTGGCACAGATACGCAGTATTTT
NA,few,TRBV6-5,TRBJ2-1,CASSSDRLTYNEQFF,TGTGCCAGCAGCTCTGACAGGCTCACTTACAATGAGCAGTTCTTC
NA,NA,TRBV5-1,TRBJ1-4,CASSETVNEKLFF,TGCGCCAGCAGCGAGACAGTTAATGAAAAACTGTTTTTT
NA,NA,TRBV4-3,TRBJ1-6,CASSQGGHSPLHF,TGCGCCAGCAGCCAGGGGGGACATTCACCCCTCCACTTT
NA,NA,TRBV9,TRBJ1-1,CASSPSGGDAEAFF,TGTGCCAGCAGCCCCAGCGGGGGGGACGCTGAAGCTTTCTTT
TRBD1,NA,TRBV2,TRBJ2-1,CASRRQGVGDMNEQFF,TGTGCCAGCAGAAGACAGGGGGTTGGGGATATGAATGAGCAGTTCTTC
NA,NA,TRBV4-2,TRBJ1-1,CASSQDRNSNTEAFF,TGTGCCAGCAGCCAAGACAGGAACTCGAACACTGAAGCTTTCTTT
NA,NA,TRBV7-9,TRBJ1-2,CASAGRVYSYGYTF,TGTGCCAGCGCGGGGAGGGTATACTCCTATGGCTACACCTTC
TRBD2,NA,TRBV5-6,TRBJ2-5,CASSKGLAGNQETQYF,TGTGCCAGCAGCAAAGGACTAGCGGGCAACCAAGAGACCCAGTACTTC
TRBD2,NA,TRBV6-1,TRBJ2-7,CASSGTRLAGRDEQYF,TGTGCCAGCAGTGGGACCCGACTAGCGGGGCGCGACGAGCAGTACTTC
TRBD2,NA,TRBV5-4,TRBJ2-5,CASSPGLAGAQETQYF,TGTGCCAGCAGCCCGGGACTAGCGGGGGCCCAAGAGACCCAGTACTTC
TRBD2,NA,TRBV7-9,TRBJ2-7,CASSIWLLAGGRYEQYF,TGTGCCAGCAGCATATGGTTACTAGCGGGGGGGCGTTACGAGCAGTACTTC
NA,NA,TRBV29-1,TRBJ2-3,CSVGGRGSTDTQYF,TGCAGCGTGGGCGGGCGGGGCAGCACAGATACGCAGTATTTT